This entry is about one T cell receptor (beta chain). The source of the sample is a study of Ad26.COV2.S vaccination and SARS-CoV-2 variants. Profiled with immunoSEQ multiplex PCR; TCRdb holds only in-frame clones, not every one. The sample lists roughly 390,000 clones, about 88% occurring once. V was cut by 1 base and J by 0 bases, with 12 bases left in between. This CDR3 is 17 amino acids long. CDR1 is MDHEN, CDR2 SYDVKM, per germline. The treatment denotes: roughly 18 received Ad26.COV2.S at low or high dose, single or two shots; several received placebo; per-sample allocation not given. Specimen acquisition occurred on day 63 following the initial vaccine or placebo injection. A Boston donor was an adult aged 18-55 years.

This TCR derives from a person aged 18 to 59 who received the Ad26.COV2.S COVID-19 vaccine or a placebo. Specimen: peripheral blood, collected in a trial of Ad26.COV2.S vaccine versus placebo. The genes are TRBV28 and TRBJ1-4, with D uncertain. Here the CDR3 DNA reads TGTGCCAGCAGTTTATATTTATCAGAAGCAACTAATGAAAAACTGTTTTTT. Encoded protein: CASSLYLSEATNEKLFF.